What follows are 17 T cell receptor beta chains derived from one specimen sequenced in a study of blood T cell repertoires in COVID-19. Sequencing used immunoSEQ multiplex PCR; TCRdb keeps in-frame clones, though not all of them. The repertoire holds fewer than 300,000 clones, with about nine tenths as singletons. The sequenced sample was peripheral blood. These receptors came from a woman aged 30 to 39 with COVID-19, enrolled during active disease.

The chain joins TRBV27 to TRBJ2-7; 9 positions match TRBD1. Per the germline V gene, CDR1 is MNHEY and CDR2 is SMNVEV (reference sequence). V lost 6 bases and J lost 5; bases outside the gene matches: 8. The CDR3 length is 14 residues. The CDR3 loop is CASRQDRGSNEQYF. The DNA for the CDR3 is TGTGCCAGCAGGCAAGACAGGGGGAGCAACGAGCAGTACTTC.

The chain has TRBV4-1 and TRBJ1-4, with 7 bases that match TRBD1. V gave up 0 bases and J gave up 4 bases; unmatched junction bases: 2. Germline values: CDR1 MGHRA, CDR2 YSYEKL. This CDR3 is 15 amino acids long. CDR3 nucleotide sequence: TGCGCCAGCAGCCAAGAGCACAGGGGTAATGAAAAACTGTTTTTT. It is translated as CASSQEHRGNEKLFF.

The V call is TRBV23-1, the J call TRBJ1-5; TRBD1 matches 7 bases. TRBV23-1 is an open reading frame whose function is uncertain. V was pared by 8 bases and J by 1 base, with 5 bases of the junction left unmatched. The CDR3 runs 14 residues. CDR3 sequence (DNA): TGCGCCAGCTTCATACAGGGGAGCAATCAGCCCCAGCATTTT. It yields the protein CASFIQGSNQPQHF.

The genes are TRBV24-1 and TRBJ2-5; tentatively, D is TRBD1 (6 bases). The CDR3 has 16 amino acids. Germline values: CDR1 KGHDR, CDR2 SFDVKD. V was cut by 4 bases and J by 5 bases, with 19 bases left in between. CDR3 loop: CATSDLQGRAGETQYF. DNA of the CDR3: TGTGCCACCAGTGACCTACAGGGAAGGGCCGGGGAGACCCAGTACTTC.

The rearrangement links TRBV19 to TRBJ2-2; a possible D gene is TRBD2 (6 bases). CDR1 is LNHDA and CDR2 is SQIVND in the germline V gene (reference sequence). V was cut by 6 bases and J by 1 base, with 12 bases left in between. The CDR3 sequence is 15 residues long. The CDR3 DNA sequence: TGTGCCAGTAGGCTCGGAGGGGTGAACACCGGGGAGCTGTTTTTT. It is translated as CASRLGGVNTGELFF.

V is TRBV27 and J is TRBJ2-2, with 11 bases aligning to TRBD1. V gave up 1 base and J gave up 4 bases; unmatched junction bases: 8. The V gene's germline CDR1 is MNHEY and CDR2 SMNVEV (reference sequence). The CDR3 is 18 residues long. The CDR3 coding sequence is TGTGCCAGCAGTTTATATACCTCGGACAGGGGGCCCACCGGGGAGCTGTTTTTT. Residues: CASSLYTSDRGPTGELFF.

Only one count was recorded for this clone. The rearrangement uses TRBV6-4 and TRBJ2-2; 10 bases map to TRBD2. The V and J ends lost 6 bases and 8 bases, in that order; junction bases with no gene match: 15. The germline V gene encodes CDR1 MRHNA and CDR2 SNTAGT. The CDR3 contains 17 residues. The CDR3 DNA follows: TGTGCCAGCAGCCGGGAATGGCTAGCGGGAGTAGAAGGGGAGCTGTTTTTT. Protein sequence: CASSREWLAGVEGELFF.

The chain employs TRBV28 and TRBJ2-7; D might be TRBD2 (6 bases). V lost 4 bases to trimming and J lost 0 bases, with 13 bases between them. Germline V lookup: CDR1 MDHEN, CDR2 SYDVKM. The CDR3 sequence is 15 residues long. In DNA, the CDR3 is TGTGCCAGCAGTTCACCTAGCGAGAGCTCCTACGAGCAGTACTTC. Amino acid sequence: CASSSPSESSYEQYF.

The chain employs TRBV9 and TRBJ1-2, with 9 bases aligning to TRBD1. V lost 3 bases, J lost 5 bases, and 8 bases stayed unmatched. Looked up from germline, CDR1 is SGDLS and CDR2 is YYNGEE. The CDR3 loop spans 15 amino acids. The CDR3 sequence is CASSARDRVGYGYTF. The CDR3 region has the DNA TGTGCCAGCAGCGCAAGGGACAGGGTGGGATATGGCTACACCTTC.

This clone appeared once. The CDR3: CASSLGWDIQISGANVLTF. CDR3 sequence (DNA): TGCGCCAGCAGCCTGGGGTGGGACATCCAAATCTCTGGGGCCAACGTCCTGACTTTC. The V gene is TRBV5-1, the J gene TRBJ2-6, with D maybe TRBD1 (6 bases). CDR1 is SGHRS, CDR2 YFSETQ, per germline. CDR3 size: 19 residues. V gave up 4 bases and J gave up 0 bases, with 20 bases separating them.

The rearrangement links TRBV2 to TRBJ2-1, with 7 bases aligning to TRBD2. V trimming: 6 bases; J trimming: 4 bases; junction bases outside the gene matches: 3. This CDR3 is built from 13 residues. From germline, CDR1 is SNHLY and CDR2 FYNNEI. CDR3 amino acids: CASRLAPYNEQFF. The CDR3 DNA reads TGTGCCAGCAGACTAGCGCCTTACAATGAGCAGTTCTTC.

V usage is TRBV5-8 and J usage is TRBJ1-2, with 9 bases fitting TRBD1. Germline-derived CDR1 and CDR2 are SGHTS and YDEGEE. There are 15 residues in the CDR3. Losses at the gene ends were 4 bases for V and 5 bases for J; bases not matched to a gene: 9. The CDR3, as DNA: TGTGCCAGCAGCCTACAGGGGGCGCAGGTTTATGGCTACACCTTC. Amino acid sequence: CASSLQGAQVYGYTF.

The CDR3 region is CASSLGGDYGYTF. Here the CDR3 DNA reads TGTGCCAGCAGCTTGGGCGGGGACTATGGCTACACCTTC. The V call is TRBV5-4, the J call TRBJ1-2, with no clear D. Germline CDR1 SGHNT, CDR2 YYREEE (reference sequence). The germline V and J ends were trimmed by 0 bases and 3 bases, with 6 bases remaining between them. This CDR3 spans 13 amino acids.

The chain uses TRBV9 and TRBJ1-3, with 9 bases that match TRBD1. The CDR3 has 16 residues. The V gene's germline CDR1 is SGDLS and CDR2 YYNGEE. Losses at the gene ends were 3 bases for V and 2 bases for J; bases not matched to a gene: 6. In DNA form, the CDR3 reads TGTGCCAGCAGCGAGCACAGGGGGCTAGCTGGAAACACCATATATTTT. Its protein product is CASSEHRGLAGNTIYF.

This clone was seen just once. The chain joins TRBV3-1 (or the pseudogene TRBV3-2) to TRBJ1-2, with TRBD1 matching 7 bases. Germline-derived CDR1 and CDR2 are LGHDT and YNNKEL (reference sequence). J gave up 2 bases and V 4 bases, and 4 bases lay outside the gene matches. This CDR3 contains 14 residues. The CDR3 reads CASSRQGGNYGYTF. CDR3 sequence (DNA): TGTGCCAGCAGCCGACAGGGTGGGAACTATGGCTACACCTTC.

This sequence joins TRBV13 and TRBJ1-3; no clear D. The germline V and J ends were trimmed by 9 bases and 0 bases, with 12 bases remaining between them. The CDR3 runs 14 residues. Germline V CDR1 and CDR2: PRHDT, FYEKMQ (reference sequence). CDR3 in amino acids: CASREFFSGNTIYF. The CDR3 DNA sequence: TGTGCCAGTCGGGAGTTCTTCTCTGGAAACACCATATATTTT.

CDR3 in amino acids: CASSEQAFEETQYF. CDR3 DNA: TGTGCCAGCAGTGAACAGGCCTTTGAAGAGACCCAGTACTTC. This sequence joins TRBV6-1 and TRBJ2-5; no definite D call. Germline CDR1 is MNHNS and CDR2 is SASEGT. The V end was cut by 2 bases, the J end by 3 bases, with 10 bases between. The CDR3 runs 14 residues.